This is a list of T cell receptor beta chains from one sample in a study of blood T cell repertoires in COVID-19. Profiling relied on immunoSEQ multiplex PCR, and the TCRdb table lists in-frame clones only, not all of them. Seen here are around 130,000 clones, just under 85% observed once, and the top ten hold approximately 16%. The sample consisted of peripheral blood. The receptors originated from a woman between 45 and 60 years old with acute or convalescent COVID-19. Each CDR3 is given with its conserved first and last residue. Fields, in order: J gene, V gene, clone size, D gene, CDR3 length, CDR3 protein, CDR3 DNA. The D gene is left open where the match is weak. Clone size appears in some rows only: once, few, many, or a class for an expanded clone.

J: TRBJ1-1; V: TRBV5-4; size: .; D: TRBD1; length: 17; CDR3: CASSKLTGGTMNTEAFF; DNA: TGTGCCAGCAGCAAACTGACAGGGGGCACGATGAACACTGAAGCTTTCTTT
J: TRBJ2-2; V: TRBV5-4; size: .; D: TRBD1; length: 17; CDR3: CASSLSGQGRQNGELFF; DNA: TGTGCCAGCAGCTTGAGTGGACAGGGAAGGCAGAACGGGGAGCTGTTTTTT
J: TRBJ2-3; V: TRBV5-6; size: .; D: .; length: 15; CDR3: CASTQDLRGTDTQYF; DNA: TGTGCCAGCACTCAGGACCTGAGAGGGACAGATACGCAGTATTTT
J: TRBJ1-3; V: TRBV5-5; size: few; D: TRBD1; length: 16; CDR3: CASSETAGTGGNTIYF; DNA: TGTGCCAGCAGCGAAACCGCCGGGACAGGGGGAAACACCATATATTTT
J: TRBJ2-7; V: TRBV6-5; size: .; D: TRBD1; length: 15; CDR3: CASMATGTGSSEQYF; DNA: TGTGCCAGCATGGCCACCGGGACAGGTTCCTCAGAGCAGTACTTC
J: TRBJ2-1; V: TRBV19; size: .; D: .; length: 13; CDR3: CASRGGSYNEQFF; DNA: TGTGCCAGTAGGGGAGGCTCCTACAATGAGCAGTTCTTC
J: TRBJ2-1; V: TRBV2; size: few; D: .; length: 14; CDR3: CASKPGHGSDEQFF; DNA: TGTGCCAGCAAACCCGGACACGGGTCGGATGAGCAGTTCTTC
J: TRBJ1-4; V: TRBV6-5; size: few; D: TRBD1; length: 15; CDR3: CASSYTGTGNEKLFF; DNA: TGTGCCAGCAGTTACACCGGGACAGGGAATGAAAAACTGTTTTTT
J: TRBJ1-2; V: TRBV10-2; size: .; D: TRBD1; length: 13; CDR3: CASSERQGMSYTF; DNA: TGCGCCAGCAGTGAGAGACAGGGGATGAGCTACACCTTC
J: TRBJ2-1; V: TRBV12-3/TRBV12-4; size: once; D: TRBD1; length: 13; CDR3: CASSPTGGNEQFF; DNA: TGTGCCAGCAGCCCCACAGGGGGCAATGAGCAGTTCTTC
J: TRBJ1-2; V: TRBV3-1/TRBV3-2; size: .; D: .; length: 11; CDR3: CASSLARDYTF; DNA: TGTGCCAGCAGCCTCGCCCGGGACTACACCTTC
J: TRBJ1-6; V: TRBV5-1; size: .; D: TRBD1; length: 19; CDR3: CASSSTGTGGAVGNSPLHF; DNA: TGCGCCAGCAGCTCTACCGGGACAGGGGGCGCAGTGGGGAATTCACCCCTCCACTTT
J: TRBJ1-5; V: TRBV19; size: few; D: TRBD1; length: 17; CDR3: CASSIGTGVYSNQPQHF; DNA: TGTGCCAGTAGTATCGGGACAGGGGTATATAGCAATCAGCCCCAGCATTTT
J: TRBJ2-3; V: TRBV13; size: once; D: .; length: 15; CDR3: CASSPWGVSTDTQYF; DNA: TGTGCCAGCAGCCCCTGGGGGGTCAGCACAGATACGCAGTATTTT
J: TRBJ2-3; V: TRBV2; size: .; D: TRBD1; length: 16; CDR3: CASSEGQGSSTDTQYF; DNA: TGTGCCAGCAGTGAGGGACAGGGCTCTAGCACAGATACGCAGTATTTT
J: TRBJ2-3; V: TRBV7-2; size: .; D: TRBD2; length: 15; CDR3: CASSLRGGLTDTQYF; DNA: TGTGCCAGCAGCTTACGGGGGGGCCTCACAGATACGCAGTATTTT
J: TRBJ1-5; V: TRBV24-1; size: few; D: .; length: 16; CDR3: CATSIGRRPSNQPQHF; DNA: TGTGCCACCAGTATCGGTCGCCGTCCTAGCAATCAGCCCCAGCATTTT
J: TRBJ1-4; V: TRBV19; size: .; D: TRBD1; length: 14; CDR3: CASSVQGTNEKLFF; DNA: TGTGCCAGTAGTGTACAGGGGACTAATGAAAAACTGTTTTTT
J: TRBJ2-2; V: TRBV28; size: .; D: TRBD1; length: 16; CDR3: CASSFGDRGNTGELFF; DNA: TGTGCCAGCAGTTTCGGCGACAGGGGCAACACCGGGGAGCTGTTTTTT
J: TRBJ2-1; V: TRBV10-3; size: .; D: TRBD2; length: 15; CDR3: CAISEGLGPNNEQFF; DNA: TGTGCCATCAGTGAGGGACTAGGCCCTAACAATGAGCAGTTCTTC
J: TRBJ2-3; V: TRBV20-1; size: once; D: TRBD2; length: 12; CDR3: CSVSEGGDTQYF; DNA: TGCAGTGTCAGTGAGGGAGGGGATACGCAGTATTTT
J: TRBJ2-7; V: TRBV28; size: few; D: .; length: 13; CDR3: CASTGDSNYEQYF; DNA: TGTGCCAGCACGGGTGACTCCAACTACGAGCAGTACTTC
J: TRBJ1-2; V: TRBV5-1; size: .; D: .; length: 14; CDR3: CASSIGEGWYGYTF; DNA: TGCGCCAGCAGCATAGGGGAGGGATGGTATGGCTACACCTTC
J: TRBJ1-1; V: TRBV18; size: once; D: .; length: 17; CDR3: CASSPPSGMGRNTEAFF; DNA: TGTGCCAGCTCACCACCGTCAGGGATGGGTCGGAACACTGAAGCTTTCTTT
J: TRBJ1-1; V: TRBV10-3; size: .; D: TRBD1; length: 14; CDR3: CAISESGTGTEAFF; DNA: TGTGCCATCAGTGAGTCGGGGACAGGGACCGAAGCTTTCTTT
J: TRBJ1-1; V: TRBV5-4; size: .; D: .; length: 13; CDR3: CASSQTGSTEAFF; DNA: TGTGCCAGCAGCCAAACAGGGTCCACTGAAGCTTTCTTT
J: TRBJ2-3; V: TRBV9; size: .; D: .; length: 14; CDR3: CASSFQGFTDTQYF; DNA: TGTGCCAGCAGCTTCCAGGGCTTCACAGATACGCAGTATTTT
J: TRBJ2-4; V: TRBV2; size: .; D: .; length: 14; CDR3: CASWTPGGKNIQYF; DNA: TGTGCCTCTTGGACACCCGGGGGCAAAAACATTCAGTACTTC
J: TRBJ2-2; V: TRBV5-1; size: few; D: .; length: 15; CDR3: CASSFQQGNTGELFF; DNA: TGCGCCAGCAGCTTCCAACAGGGGAACACCGGGGAGCTGTTTTTT
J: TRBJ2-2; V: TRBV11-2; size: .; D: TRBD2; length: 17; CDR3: CASTSSPGGAWVGELFF; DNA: TGTGCCAGCACCTCATCCCCCGGGGGGGCCTGGGTCGGGGAGCTGTTTTTT
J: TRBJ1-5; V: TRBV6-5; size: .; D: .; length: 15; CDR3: CASSYAGNGNQPQHF; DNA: TGTGCCAGCAGTTACGCAGGGAATGGCAATCAGCCCCAGCATTTT
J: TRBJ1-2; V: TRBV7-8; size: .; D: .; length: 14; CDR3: CASSLQGGDYGYTF; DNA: TGTGCCAGCAGCTTACAAGGGGGAGACTATGGCTACACCTTC
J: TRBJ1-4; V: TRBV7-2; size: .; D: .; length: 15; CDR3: CASRPQGTTNEKLFF; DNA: TGTGCCAGCAGACCCCAGGGGACGACTAATGAAAAACTGTTTTTT
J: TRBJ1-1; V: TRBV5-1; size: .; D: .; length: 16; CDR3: CASSFDGRGMNTEAFF; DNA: TGCGCCAGCAGCTTCGATGGTAGAGGCATGAACACTGAAGCTTTCTTT
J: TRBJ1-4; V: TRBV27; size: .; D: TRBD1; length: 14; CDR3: CASKTGTGNEKLFF; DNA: TGTGCCAGCAAGACCGGGACAGGGAATGAAAAACTGTTTTTT
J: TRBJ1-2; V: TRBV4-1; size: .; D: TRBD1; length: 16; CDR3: CASSQDGTGGMGGYTF; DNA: TGCGCCAGCAGCCAAGACGGGACAGGGGGCATGGGTGGCTACACCTTC
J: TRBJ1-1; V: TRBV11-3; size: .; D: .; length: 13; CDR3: CASSQQGSTEAFF; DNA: TGTGCCAGCAGTCAACAGGGTAGCACTGAAGCTTTCTTT
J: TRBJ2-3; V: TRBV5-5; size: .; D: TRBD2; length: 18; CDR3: CASSLGGEGSTSTDTQYF; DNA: TGTGCCAGCAGCTTGGGCGGGGAGGGGTCAACTAGCACAGATACGCAGTATTTT
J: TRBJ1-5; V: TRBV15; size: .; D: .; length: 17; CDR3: CATSRQAAGYSNQPQHF; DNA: TGTGCCACCAGCAGACAAGCCGCGGGGTATAGCAATCAGCCCCAGCATTTT
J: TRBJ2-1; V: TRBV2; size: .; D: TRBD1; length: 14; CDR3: CASSGTGVGNEQFF; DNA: TGTGCCAGCAGTGGTACAGGGGTGGGTAATGAGCAGTTCTTC
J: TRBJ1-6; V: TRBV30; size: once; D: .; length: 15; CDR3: CAWSRLGDDNSPLHF; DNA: TGTGCCTGGAGCCGACTCGGGGATGATAATTCACCCCTCCACTTT
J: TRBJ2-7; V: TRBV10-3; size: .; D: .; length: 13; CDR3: CANKGGQGYEQYF; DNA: TGTGCCAACAAGGGCGGGCAGGGGTACGAGCAGTACTTC
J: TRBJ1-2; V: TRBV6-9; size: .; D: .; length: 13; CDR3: CASSYDSHWGYTF; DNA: TGTGCCAGCAGCTATGACAGTCATTGGGGCTACACCTTC
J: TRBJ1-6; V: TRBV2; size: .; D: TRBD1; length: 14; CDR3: CASSLGQWNSPLHF; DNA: TGTGCCAGCAGTCTGGGACAGTGGAATTCACCCCTCCACTTT
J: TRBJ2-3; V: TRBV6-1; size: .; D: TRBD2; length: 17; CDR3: CASSEIYSGGLLRTQYF; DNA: TGTGCCAGCAGTGAAATTTATAGCGGGGGCCTCCTTAGGACGCAGTATTTT
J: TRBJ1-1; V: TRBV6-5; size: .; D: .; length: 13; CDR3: CASKGIGGTEAFF; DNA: TGTGCCAGCAAGGGCATAGGGGGAACTGAAGCTTTCTTT
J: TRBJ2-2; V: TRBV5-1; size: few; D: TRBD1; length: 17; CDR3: CASSLDIGTANTGELFF; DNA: TGCGCCAGCAGCTTGGACATCGGGACAGCAAACACCGGGGAGCTGTTTTTT
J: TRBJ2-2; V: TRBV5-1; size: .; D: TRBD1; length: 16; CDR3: CASSQRTGRRTGELFF; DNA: TGCGCCAGCAGCCAGCGGACAGGACGCAGGACCGGGGAGCTGTTTTTT
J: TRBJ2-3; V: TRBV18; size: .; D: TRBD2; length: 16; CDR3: CASSPLAGTSTDTQYF; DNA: TGTGCCAGCTCACCCTTAGCGGGGACTAGCACAGATACGCAGTATTTT
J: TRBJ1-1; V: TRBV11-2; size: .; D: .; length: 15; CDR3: CASSSGQFTNTEAFF; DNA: TGTGCCAGCAGCTCGGGACAATTCACGAACACTGAAGCTTTCTTT
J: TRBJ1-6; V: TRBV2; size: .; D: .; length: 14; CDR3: CASRIQGIGSPLHF; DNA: TGTGCCAGCAGAATCCAGGGGATTGGTTCACCCCTCCACTTT
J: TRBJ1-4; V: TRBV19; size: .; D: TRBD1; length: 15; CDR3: CASSIGQGTNEKLFF; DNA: TGTGCCAGTAGTATAGGACAGGGAACTAATGAAAAACTGTTTTTT
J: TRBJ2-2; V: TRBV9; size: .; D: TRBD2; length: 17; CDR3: CASSANPAGANTGELFF; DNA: TGTGCCAGCAGCGCCAACCCAGCGGGGGCGAACACCGGGGAGCTGTTTTTT
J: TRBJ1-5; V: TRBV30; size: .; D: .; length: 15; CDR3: CAWSVPGHSNQPQHF; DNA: TGTGCCTGGAGTGTACCGGGACACAGCAATCAGCCCCAGCATTTT
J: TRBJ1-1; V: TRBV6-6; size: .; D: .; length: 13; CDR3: CASSRSQGTEAFF; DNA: TGTGCCAGCAGTCGATCTCAGGGGACTGAAGCTTTCTTT